The 6 T cell receptor beta chains in this list originate from one sample, sequenced in a study of T cell clones after liver transplantation. Assay used: immunoSEQ multiplex PCR; TCRdb lists only in-frame clones, some missing. The table records roughly 70,000 clones, about 80% of them present only once. Sequences were derived from CD4+ T cells from blood, sampled before liver transplant. These receptor sequences come from a human donor who received a liver transplant.

The CDR3 DNA is TGTGCCAGCAGTTTACAGGGGGATGAGCAGTTCTTC. Translation: CASSLQGDEQFF. This chain uses TRBV28 with TRBJ2-1, with 7 bases matching TRBD1. This CDR3 is 12 amino acids long. V lost 2 bases and J lost 8; bases outside the gene matches: 0. Germline CDR1 is MDHEN and CDR2 is SYDVKM.

The rearrangement links TRBV19 to TRBJ2-6; D is ambiguous. Germline assignment: CDR1 LNHDA and CDR2 SQIVND (reference sequence). The CDR3 is 17 amino acids. The V gene lost 5 bases and the J gene lost 0 bases, with 14 bases spanning the gap. The CDR3 nucleotides read TGTGCCAGTAGTCCTACGAGCACCCCCTCTGGGGCCAACGTCCTGACTTTC. Its translation: CASSPTSTPSGANVLTF.

This sequence joins TRBV5-8 and TRBJ1-2; 12 nucleotides agree with TRBD1. V dropped 4 bases and J dropped 4; count of bases not matched to a gene: 5. The CDR3 has 15 residues. Germline CDR1 and CDR2: SGHTS and YDEGEE. CDR3 coding DNA: TGTGCCAGCAGCCCCGGGACAGGGGGCCTCTATGGCTACACCTTC. It is translated as CASSPGTGGLYGYTF.

This chain links TRBV28 with TRBJ2-7; weak D call: TRBD2 (6 bases). V lost 4 bases, J lost 1 base, and 17 bases lay in between. The CDR3 is made up of 16 amino acids. In germline, CDR1 is MDHEN, CDR2 SYDVKM. The CDR3 loop reads CASSSRQFAGSYEQYF. CDR3 DNA sequence: TGTGCCAGCAGTTCCCGGCAATTTGCGGGATCCTACGAGCAGTACTTC.

This clone was found a few times. The chain carries TRBV28 and TRBJ1-2; D possibly corresponds to TRBD1 (6 bases). CDR1 MDHEN and CDR2 SYDVKM come from the germline V gene. This CDR3 spans 14 amino acids. V lost 7 bases to trimming and J lost 3 bases, with 15 bases between them. The CDR3 DNA reads as TGTGCCAGCACCTCCCGGGACACTTACTATGGCTACACCTTC. Protein: CASTSRDTYYGYTF.

The chain recombines TRBV28 with TRBJ2-5, with 12 bases that match TRBD2. The CDR3 has 15 residues. With 6 bases clipped from V and 4 bases from J, the junction kept 6 bases outside the gene matches. CDR1 and CDR2 (germline): MDHEN, SYDVKM. CDR3 sequence reads: CASSLLAGGVETQYF. CDR3 DNA sequence: TGTGCCAGCAGCTTGCTAGCGGGGGGGGTAGAGACCCAGTACTTC.